This entry lists 4 T cell receptor beta chains sequenced from one sample in a study of siplizumab effects on memory and regulatory T cells. The assay was immunoSEQ multiplex PCR, and TCRdb's table has in-frame clones only and misses some. The sample has 120,000 or so clones, roughly 90% seen once. Sequencing was performed on CD4+ T cells sorted from blood. These receptors all stem from a human donor in good health.

The chain is built from TRBV27 and TRBJ2-5; TRBD2 matches 8 bases. The CDR3 runs 15 residues. Germline CDR1 reads MNHEY; CDR2 reads SMNVEV (reference sequence). Germline trimming cut 4 bases from V and 4 bases from J; bases unmatched to any gene: 8. The DNA of the CDR3 is TGTGCCAGCAGTTCCAGCGGGAGAGGGAGAGAGACCCAGTACTTC. Translated, it gives CASSSSGRGRETQYF.

The chain has TRBV19 and TRBJ1-3; 8 bases are shared with TRBD1. V was pared by 3 bases and J by 3 bases, with 7 bases of the junction left unmatched. The CDR3 has 16 residues. The germline CDR1 and CDR2 sequences are LNHDA and SQIVND (reference sequence). This CDR3 reads CASSMRQGQGGNTIYF. DNA of the CDR3: TGTGCCAGTAGTATGAGACAGGGGCAAGGTGGAAACACCATATATTTT.

The chain uses TRBV29-1 and TRBJ1-4; maybe TRBD1 (5 bases). The CDR3 length is 13 residues. Germline V gives CDR1 SQVTM, CDR2 ANQGSEA. Deletions cut 7 bases from V and 3 bases from J, with 12 bases between. The CDR3 sequence is CSAAGPPNEKLFF. CDR3 DNA sequence: TGCAGCGCCGCGGGACCGCCTAATGAAAAACTGTTTTTT.

The CDR3 DNA reads TGTGCCAGCAGCCTAGCGGGGGGGCCTTCGGAGACCCAGTACTTC. Translation: CASSLAGGPSETQYF. This chain links TRBV2 with TRBJ2-5; 12 bases are a match to TRBD2. This CDR3 spans 15 amino acids. The germline CDR1 and CDR2 sequences are SNHLY and FYNNEI. The V gene end was trimmed by 6 bases and the J gene end by 5 bases; junction bases not matched to a gene: 7.